Described below is a single TCR beta chain sequence and its context. What antigen it recognizes has not been identified. The input lacks base qualities; no much larger clone sits a single base away. The library was generated by RT-PCR. For sequencing, an Illumina HiSeq 2500 was employed. TCRdb redid the processing of the public reads, applying fastp at Q25 and MiXCR, and retained in-frame beta chains. Rows with a matching CDR3 protein are joined into one entry that keeps the most common DNA and genes. The sample has around 600,000 distinct CDR3 sequences on record, approximately 10% of them singletons. The leading ten clones occupy 11% of the sample. The germline V gene encodes CDR1 LGHDT and CDR2 YNNKEL (reference sequence). Cut back by 0 bases and 0 bases, the V and J ends lie 3 bases apart. Measured from the cysteine to the phenylalanine, the CDR3 is 15 residues long. The entry retains the CDR3 DNA only, 45 bases that are in frame from base 1.

This sample was included in a study of response to subunit inactivated influenza vaccine (dated by TCRdb to the late 2010s). For the wider study: Deep quantitative T cell receptor repertoire profiling was used in the study to track responses to a trivalent subunit inactivated influenza vaccine.

The paper's findings and limits, for the study overall: The authors suggested that each seasonal influenza vaccination may recruit only a limited number of new T cells.

The sample was also linked to a second study, of T cells expressing NK-cell markers. As described in the second report: The TCR beta cDNA libraries were made using 5'RACE template switching, a step that added both a universal primer site and unique molecular identifiers. About 8 donors provided sorted CD3+CD56+NKG2C+, CD3+CD56+NKG2C- and CD3+CD56-NKG2C+ T-cell subsets, whose TCR beta-chain repertoires were profiled. Among the eight sequenced donors, only one was HCMV-seronegative, while the other seven were HCMV-seropositive. To restrict sorting to alphabetaTCR-expressing T cells, an anti-gammadeltaTCR antibody was added in several experiments. In roughly six donors, the dominant CD3+CD56+NKG2C+ clonotypes ranked among the top 10 CD8+ clonotypes, making up about 1.0-8% of CD8+ T cells. Those dominant clonotypes were again the most abundant among CD3+CD56-NKG2C+ cells in a few donors, at 28.3-60.1%. Whether the expanded NKG2C-expressing T cell clones were specific for HCMV antigens was left unclear. All eight donors whose samples were sequenced were randomly selected healthy volunteers, three of them men and five women. HCMV-specific IgG was detected in serum with a commercial ELISA kit to determine HCMV serostatus. Ficoll density gradient centrifugation was used to isolate peripheral blood mononuclear cells from blood. For roughly 6 donors, bulk peripheral blood T-cell repertoires were also sequenced from unsorted PBMC. Synthesis of cDNA was primed from the TCR beta constant segment and was followed by two consecutive PCR amplification steps. Illumina HiSeq 2000/2500, MiSeq or NextSeq was used to sequence libraries as 2 x 150 bp reads. MIGEC was used to demultiplex reads and group the reads by UMI, and MiTCR was used to assemble and quantify clonotypes. To exclude erroneous sequences, only TCR cDNA sequences supported by at least two reads were retained. Downstream repertoire analysis used the tcR package, and clonotypes were matched across fractions by CDR3 nucleotide sequence plus V segment. VDJmatch was used to annotate antigen specificity against VDJdb, with one amino acid substitution in CDR3 allowed.

The source is a man in his fifties or sixties who received an inactivated influenza vaccine. Donor details come from another sample of the same person, matched by shared clones. This specimen consisted of PBMCs from blood, obtained on the day of vaccination. The chain links TRBV3-1 with TRBJ2-6, with the D gene call left open. The CDR3: CASSQDVSGANVLTF. DNA sequence: TGTGCCAGCAGCCAAGATGTCTCTGGGGCCAACGTCCTGACTTTC.